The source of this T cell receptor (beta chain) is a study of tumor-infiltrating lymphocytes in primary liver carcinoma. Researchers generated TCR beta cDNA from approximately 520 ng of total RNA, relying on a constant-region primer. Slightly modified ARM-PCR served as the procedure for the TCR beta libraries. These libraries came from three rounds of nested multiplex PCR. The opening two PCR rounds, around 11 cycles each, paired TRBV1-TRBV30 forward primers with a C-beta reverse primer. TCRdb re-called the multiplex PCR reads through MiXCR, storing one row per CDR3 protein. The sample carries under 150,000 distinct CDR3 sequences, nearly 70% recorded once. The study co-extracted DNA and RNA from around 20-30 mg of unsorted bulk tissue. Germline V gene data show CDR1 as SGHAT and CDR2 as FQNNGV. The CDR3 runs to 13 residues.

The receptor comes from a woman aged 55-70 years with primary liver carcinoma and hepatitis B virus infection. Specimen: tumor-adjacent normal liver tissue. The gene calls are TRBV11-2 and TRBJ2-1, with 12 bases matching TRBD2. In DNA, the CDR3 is TGTGTTAGAAGCTGGACTAGCGGGACAGAGCAGTTCTTC. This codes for CVRSWTSGTEQFF. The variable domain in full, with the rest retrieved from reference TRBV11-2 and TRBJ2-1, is EAGVAQSPRYKIIEKRQSVAFWCNPISGHATLYWYQQILGQGPKLLIQFQNNGVVDDSQLPKDRFSAERLKGVDSTLKIQPAKLEDSAVYLCVRSWTSGTEQFFGPGTRLTVL.